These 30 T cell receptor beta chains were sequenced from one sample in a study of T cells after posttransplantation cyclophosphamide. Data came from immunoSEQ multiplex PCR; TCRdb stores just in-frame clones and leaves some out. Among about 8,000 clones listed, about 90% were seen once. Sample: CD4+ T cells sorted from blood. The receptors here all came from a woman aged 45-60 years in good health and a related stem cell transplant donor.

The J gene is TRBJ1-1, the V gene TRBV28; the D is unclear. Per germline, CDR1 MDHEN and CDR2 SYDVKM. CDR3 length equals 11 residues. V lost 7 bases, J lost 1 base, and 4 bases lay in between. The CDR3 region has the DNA TGTGCCAGCATCCGGAACACTGAAGCTTTCTTT. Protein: CASIRNTEAFF. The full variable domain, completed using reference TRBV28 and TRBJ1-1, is DVKVTQSSRYLVKRTGEKVFLECVQDMDHENMFWYRQDPGLGLRLIYFSYDVKMKEKGDIPEGYSVSREKKERFSLILESASTNQTSMYLCASIRNTEAFFGQGTRLTVV.

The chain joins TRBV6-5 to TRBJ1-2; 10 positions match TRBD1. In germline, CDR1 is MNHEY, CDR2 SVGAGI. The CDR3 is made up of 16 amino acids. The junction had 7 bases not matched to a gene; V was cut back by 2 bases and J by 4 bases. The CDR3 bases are TGTGCCAGCAGTTACGTTCGGACAGGGGGGGGCTATGGCTACACCTTC. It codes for CASSYVRTGGGYGYTF.

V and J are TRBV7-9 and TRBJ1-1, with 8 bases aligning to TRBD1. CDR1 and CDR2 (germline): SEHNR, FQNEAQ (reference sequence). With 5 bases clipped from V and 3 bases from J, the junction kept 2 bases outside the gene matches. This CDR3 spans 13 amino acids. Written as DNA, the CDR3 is TGTGCCAGCAGCAACAGGGGGTACACTGAAGCTTTCTTT. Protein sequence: CASSNRGYTEAFF.

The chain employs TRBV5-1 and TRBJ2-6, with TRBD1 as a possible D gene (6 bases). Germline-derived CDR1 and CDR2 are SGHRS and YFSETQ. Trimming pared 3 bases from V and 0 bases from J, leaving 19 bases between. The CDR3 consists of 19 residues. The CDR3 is CASSSEIGGQTSGANVLTF. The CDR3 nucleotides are TGCGCCAGCAGCTCGGAGATTGGAGGACAGACCTCTGGGGCCAACGTCCTGACTTTC.

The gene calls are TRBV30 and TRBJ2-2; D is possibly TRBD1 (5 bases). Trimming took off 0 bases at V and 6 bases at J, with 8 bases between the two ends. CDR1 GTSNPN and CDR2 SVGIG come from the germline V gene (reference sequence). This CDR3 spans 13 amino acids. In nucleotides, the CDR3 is TGTGCCTGGAGTGTAGGGGTTGCCGGGGAGCTGTTTTTT. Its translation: CAWSVGVAGELFF.

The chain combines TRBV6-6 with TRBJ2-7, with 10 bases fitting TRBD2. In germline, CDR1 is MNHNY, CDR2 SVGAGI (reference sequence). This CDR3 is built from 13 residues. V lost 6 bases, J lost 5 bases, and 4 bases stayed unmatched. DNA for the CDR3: TGTGCCAGCAGGACTAGCGGGTACGACGAGCAGTACTTC. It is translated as CASRTSGYDEQYF.

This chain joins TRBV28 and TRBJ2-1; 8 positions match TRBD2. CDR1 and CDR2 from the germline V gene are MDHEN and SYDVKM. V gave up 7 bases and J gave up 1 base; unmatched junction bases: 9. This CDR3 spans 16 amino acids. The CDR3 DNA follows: TGTGCCAGCACCCCCCTCGGGAGGGCTTCCTACAATGAGCAGTTCTTC. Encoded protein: CASTPLGRASYNEQFF.

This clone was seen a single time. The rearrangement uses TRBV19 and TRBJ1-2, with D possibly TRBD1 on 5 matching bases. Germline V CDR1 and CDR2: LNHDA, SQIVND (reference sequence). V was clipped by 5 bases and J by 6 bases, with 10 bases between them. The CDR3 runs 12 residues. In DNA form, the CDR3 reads TGTGCCAGTAGTTTGGAGGGGAATGGCTACACCTTC. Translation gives CASSLEGNGYTF. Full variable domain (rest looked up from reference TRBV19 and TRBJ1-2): DGGITQSPKYLFRKEGQNVTLSCEQNLNHDAMYWYRQDPGQGLRLIYYSQIVNDFQKGDIAEGYSVSREKKESFPLTVTSAQKNPTAFYLCASSLEGNGYTFGSGTRLTVV.

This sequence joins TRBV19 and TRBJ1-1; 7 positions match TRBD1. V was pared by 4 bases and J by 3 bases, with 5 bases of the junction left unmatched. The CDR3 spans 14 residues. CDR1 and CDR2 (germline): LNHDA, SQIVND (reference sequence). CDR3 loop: CASSRRTGDTEAFF. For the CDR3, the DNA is TGTGCCAGTAGTAGGCGAACAGGGGACACTGAAGCTTTCTTT.

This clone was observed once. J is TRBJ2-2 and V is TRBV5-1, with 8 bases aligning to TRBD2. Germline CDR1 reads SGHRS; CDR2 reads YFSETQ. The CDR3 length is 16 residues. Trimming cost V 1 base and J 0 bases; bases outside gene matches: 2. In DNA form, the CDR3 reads TGCGCCAGCAGCTTGCTGGGACTAGCGAACACCGGGGAGCTGTTTTTT. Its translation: CASSLLGLANTGELFF. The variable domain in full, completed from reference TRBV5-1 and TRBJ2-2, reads KAGVTQTPRYLIKTRGQQVTLSCSPISGHRSVSWYQQTPGQGLQFLFEYFSETQRNKGNFPGRFSGRQFSNSRSEMNVSTLELGDSALYLCASSLLGLANTGELFFGEGSRLTVL.

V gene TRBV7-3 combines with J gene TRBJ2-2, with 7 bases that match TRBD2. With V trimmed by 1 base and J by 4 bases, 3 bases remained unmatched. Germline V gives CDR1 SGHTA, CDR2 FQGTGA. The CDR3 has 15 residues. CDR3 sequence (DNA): TGTGCCAGCAGCTTAAGCGGGGGAGGCACCGGGGAGCTGTTTTTT. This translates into CASSLSGGGTGELFF.

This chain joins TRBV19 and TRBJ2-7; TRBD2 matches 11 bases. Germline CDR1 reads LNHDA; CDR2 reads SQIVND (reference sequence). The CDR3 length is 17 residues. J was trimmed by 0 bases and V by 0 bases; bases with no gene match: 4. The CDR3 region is CASSIDHGTSGSYEQYF. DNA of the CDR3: TGTGCCAGTAGTATAGATCACGGGACTAGCGGCTCCTACGAGCAGTACTTC.

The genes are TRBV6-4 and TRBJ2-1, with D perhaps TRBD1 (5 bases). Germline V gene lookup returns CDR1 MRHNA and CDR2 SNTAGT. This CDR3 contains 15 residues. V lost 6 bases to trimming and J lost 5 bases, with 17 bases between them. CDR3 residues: CASSPSGRADNEQFF. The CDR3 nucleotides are TGTGCCAGCAGCCCCTCCGGCAGGGCAGACAATGAGCAGTTCTTC.

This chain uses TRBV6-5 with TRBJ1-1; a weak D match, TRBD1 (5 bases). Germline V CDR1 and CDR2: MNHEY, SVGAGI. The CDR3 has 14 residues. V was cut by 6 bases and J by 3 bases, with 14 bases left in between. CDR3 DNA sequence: TGTGCCAGCAGCCAGGGTGGTGGGGACACTGAAGCTTTCTTT. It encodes CASSQGGGDTEAFF.

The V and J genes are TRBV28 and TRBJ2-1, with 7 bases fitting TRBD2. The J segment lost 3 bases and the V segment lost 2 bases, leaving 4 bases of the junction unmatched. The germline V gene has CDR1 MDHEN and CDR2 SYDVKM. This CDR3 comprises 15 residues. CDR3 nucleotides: TGTGCCAGCAGTTTAAGTCGGGACTACTACAATGAGCAGTTCTTC. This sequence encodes CASSLSRDYYNEQFF.

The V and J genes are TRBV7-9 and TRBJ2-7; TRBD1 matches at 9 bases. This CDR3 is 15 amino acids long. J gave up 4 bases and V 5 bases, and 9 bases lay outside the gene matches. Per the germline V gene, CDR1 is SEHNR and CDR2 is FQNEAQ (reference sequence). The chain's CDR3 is CASSPGTGKTYEQYF. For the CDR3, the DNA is TGTGCCAGCAGCCCAGGGACAGGGAAAACATACGAGCAGTACTTC.

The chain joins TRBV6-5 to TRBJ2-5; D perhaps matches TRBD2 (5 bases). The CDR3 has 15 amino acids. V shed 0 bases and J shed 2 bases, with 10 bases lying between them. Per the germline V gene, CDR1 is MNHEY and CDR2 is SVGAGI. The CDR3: CASSYSIRGQETQYF. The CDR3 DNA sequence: TGTGCCAGCAGTTACTCAATCCGGGGTCAAGAGACCCAGTACTTC.

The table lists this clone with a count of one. CDR3: CASIQTHSNQPQHF. The CDR3 DNA reads as TGCGCCAGCATTCAGACTCATAGCAATCAGCCCCAGCATTTT. The V call is TRBV23-1, the J call TRBJ1-5; D is undetermined. TRBV23-1 counts as an open reading frame of uncertain function. V was shortened by 7 bases and J by 0 bases, with 10 bases between the two germline ends. The CDR3 runs to 14 residues.

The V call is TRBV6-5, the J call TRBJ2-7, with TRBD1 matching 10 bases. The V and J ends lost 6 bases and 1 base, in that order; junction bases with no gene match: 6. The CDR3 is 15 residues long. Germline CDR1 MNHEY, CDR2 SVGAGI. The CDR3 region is CASSRTGGKSYEQYF. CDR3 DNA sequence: TGTGCCAGCAGCCGGACAGGGGGAAAATCCTACGAGCAGTACTTC.

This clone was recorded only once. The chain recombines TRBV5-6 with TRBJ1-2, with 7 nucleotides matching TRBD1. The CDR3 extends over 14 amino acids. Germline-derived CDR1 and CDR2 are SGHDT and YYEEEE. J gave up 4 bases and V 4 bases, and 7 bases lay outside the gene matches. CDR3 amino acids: CASSDYRGGYGYTF. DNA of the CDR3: TGTGCCAGCAGCGACTACAGGGGTGGCTATGGCTACACCTTC.

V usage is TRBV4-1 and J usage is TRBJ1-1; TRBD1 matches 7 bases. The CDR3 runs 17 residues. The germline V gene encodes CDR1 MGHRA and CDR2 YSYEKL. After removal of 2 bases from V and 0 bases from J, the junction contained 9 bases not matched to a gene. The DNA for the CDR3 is TGCGCCAGCAGCCAACGGACCCCGGGACAGCTGAACACTGAAGCTTTCTTT. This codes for CASSQRTPGQLNTEAFF.

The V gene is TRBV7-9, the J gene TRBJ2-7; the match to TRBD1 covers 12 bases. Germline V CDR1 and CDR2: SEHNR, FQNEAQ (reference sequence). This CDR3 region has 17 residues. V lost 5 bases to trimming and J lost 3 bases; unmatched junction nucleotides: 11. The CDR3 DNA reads TGTGCCAGCAGCCCAGGGACAGGGGGCAAAAGTATCTACGAGCAGTACTTC. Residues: CASSPGTGGKSIYEQYF.

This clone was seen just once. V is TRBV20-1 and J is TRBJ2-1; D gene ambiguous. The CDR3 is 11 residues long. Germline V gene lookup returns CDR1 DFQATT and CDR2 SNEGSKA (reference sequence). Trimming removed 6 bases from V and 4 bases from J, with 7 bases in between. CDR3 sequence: CSARWYNEQFF. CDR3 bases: TGCAGTGCCAGGTGGTACAATGAGCAGTTCTTC.

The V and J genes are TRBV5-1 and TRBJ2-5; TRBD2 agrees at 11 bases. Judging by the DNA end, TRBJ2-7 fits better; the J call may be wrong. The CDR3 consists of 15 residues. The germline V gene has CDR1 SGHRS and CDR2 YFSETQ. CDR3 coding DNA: TGCGCCAGCAGCGTTTCTAGCGGGGGGACCTACGAGCAGTACTTC. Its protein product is CASSVSSGGTYEQYF.

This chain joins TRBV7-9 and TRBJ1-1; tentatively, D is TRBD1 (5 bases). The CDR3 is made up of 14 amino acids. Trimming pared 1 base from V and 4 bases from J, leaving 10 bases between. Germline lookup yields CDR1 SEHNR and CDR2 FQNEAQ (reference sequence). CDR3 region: CASSLESGVTEAFF. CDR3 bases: TGTGCCAGCAGCTTAGAGTCGGGGGTCACTGAAGCTTTCTTT.

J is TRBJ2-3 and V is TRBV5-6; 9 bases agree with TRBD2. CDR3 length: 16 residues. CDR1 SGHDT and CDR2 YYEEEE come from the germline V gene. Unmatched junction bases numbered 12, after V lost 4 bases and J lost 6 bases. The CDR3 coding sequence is TGTGCCAGCAGCCCAGACAGCGGGAGGTTGGGGGATACGCAGTATTTT. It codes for CASSPDSGRLGDTQYF.

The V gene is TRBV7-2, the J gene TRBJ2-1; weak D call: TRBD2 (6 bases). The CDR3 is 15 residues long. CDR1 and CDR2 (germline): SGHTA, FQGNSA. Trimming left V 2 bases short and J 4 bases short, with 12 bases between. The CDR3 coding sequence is TGTGCCAGCAGCTTACGGGGAGGCGGGTACAATGAGCAGTTCTTC. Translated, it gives CASSLRGGGYNEQFF.

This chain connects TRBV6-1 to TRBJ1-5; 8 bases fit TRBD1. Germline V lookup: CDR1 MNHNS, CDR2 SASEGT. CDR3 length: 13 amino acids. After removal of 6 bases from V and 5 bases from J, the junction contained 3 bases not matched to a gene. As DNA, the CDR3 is TGTGCCAGCAGGGACAGGGTTGATCAGCCCCAGCATTTT. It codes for CASRDRVDQPQHF.

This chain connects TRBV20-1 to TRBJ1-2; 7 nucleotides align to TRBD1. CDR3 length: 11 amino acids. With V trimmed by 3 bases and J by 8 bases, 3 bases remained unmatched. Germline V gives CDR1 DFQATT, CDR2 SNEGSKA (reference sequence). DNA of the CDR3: TGCAGTGCTAGTAGGACAGGAGGCTACACCTTC. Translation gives CSASRTGGYTF.

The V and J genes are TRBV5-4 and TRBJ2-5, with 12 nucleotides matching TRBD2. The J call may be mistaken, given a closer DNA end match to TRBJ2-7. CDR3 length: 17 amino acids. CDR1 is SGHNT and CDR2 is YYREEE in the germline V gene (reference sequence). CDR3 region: CASSLARLAGGPREQYF. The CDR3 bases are TGTGCCAGCAGCTTGGCGCGTCTAGCGGGAGGGCCGCGCGAGCAGTACTTC.